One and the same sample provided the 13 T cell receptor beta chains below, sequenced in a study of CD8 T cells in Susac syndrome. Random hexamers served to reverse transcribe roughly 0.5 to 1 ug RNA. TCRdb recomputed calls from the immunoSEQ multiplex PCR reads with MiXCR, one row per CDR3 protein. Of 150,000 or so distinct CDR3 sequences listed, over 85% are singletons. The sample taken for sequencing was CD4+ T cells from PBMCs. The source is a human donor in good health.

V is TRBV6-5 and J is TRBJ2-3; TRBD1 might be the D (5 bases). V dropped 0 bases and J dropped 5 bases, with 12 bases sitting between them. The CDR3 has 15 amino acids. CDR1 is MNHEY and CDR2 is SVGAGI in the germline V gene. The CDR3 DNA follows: TGTGCCAGCAGTTACTCGAGGCAGGGTGGAGATACGCAGTATTTT. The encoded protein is CASSYSRQGGDTQYF.

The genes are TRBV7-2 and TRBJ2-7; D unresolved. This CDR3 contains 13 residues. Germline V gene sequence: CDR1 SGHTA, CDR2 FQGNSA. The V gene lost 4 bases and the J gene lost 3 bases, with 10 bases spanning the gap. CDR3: CASSSVINYEQYF. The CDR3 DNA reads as TGTGCCAGCAGCTCGGTAATAAACTACGAGCAGTACTTC. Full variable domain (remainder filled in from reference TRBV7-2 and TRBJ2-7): GAGVSQSPSNKVTEKGKDVELRCDPISGHTALYWYRQSLGQGLEFLIYFQGNSAPDKSGLPSDRFSAERTGGSVSTLTIQRTQQEDSAVYLCASSSVINYEQYFGPGTRLTVT.

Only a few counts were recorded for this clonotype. The CDR3 is CSVEEGYTF. The CDR3 DNA sequence: TGCAGCGTTGAAGAGGGTTACACCTTC. V gene TRBV29-1 combines with J gene TRBJ1-2; no firm D call. V gave up 0 bases and J gave up 11 bases, with 4 bases separating them. There are 9 residues in the CDR3. Germline V gene lookup returns CDR1 SQVTM and CDR2 ANQGSEA.

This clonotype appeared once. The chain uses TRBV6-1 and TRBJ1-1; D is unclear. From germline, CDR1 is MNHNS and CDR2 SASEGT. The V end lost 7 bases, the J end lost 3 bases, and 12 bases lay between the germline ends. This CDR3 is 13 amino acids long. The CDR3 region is CASKLEGDTEAFF. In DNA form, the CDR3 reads TGTGCCAGCAAGCTAGAGGGTGACACTGAAGCTTTCTTT.

The CDR3 is CASSYSPGSTEAFF. The DNA of the CDR3 is TGTGCCAGCAGTTACTCCCCGGGGTCCACTGAAGCTTTCTTT. The chain uses TRBV6-6 and TRBJ1-1, with D unclear. Deletions cut 0 bases from V and 4 bases from J, with 9 bases between. Germline values: CDR1 MNHNY, CDR2 SVGAGI (reference sequence). The CDR3 contains 14 residues.

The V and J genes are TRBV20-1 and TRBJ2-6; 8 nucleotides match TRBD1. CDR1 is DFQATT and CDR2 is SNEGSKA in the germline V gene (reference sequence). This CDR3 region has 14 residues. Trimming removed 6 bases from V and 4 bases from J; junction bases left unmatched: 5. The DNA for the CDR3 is TGCAGTGCAACCCAGGGGGCCGGGGCCAACGTCCTGACTTTC. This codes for CSATQGAGANVLTF.

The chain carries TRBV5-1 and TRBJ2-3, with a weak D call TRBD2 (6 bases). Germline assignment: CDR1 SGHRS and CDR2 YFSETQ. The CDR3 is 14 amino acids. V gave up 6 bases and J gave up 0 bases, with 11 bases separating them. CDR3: CASTRGSSTDTQYF. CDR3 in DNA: TGCGCCAGCACGCGGGGCTCTAGCACAGATACGCAGTATTTT.

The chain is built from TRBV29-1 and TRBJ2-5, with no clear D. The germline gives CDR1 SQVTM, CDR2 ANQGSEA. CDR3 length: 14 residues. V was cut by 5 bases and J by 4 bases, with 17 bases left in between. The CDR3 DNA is TGCAGCGTTCTGTTCCCGAGGCCCGGAGAGACCCAGTACTTC. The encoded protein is CSVLFPRPGETQYF.

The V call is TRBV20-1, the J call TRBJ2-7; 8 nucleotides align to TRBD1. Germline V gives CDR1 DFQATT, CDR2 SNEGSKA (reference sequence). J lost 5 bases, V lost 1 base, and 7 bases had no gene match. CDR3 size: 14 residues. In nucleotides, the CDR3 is TGCAGTGCTAGAGGGCGGCAGGGGGCGGACGAGCAGTACTTC. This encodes CSARGRQGADEQYF.

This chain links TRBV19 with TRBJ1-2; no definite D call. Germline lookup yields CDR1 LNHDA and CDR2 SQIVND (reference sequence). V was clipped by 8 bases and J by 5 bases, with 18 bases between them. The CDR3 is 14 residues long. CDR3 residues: CASSGSIFMYGYTF. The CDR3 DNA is TGTGCCAGTTCCGGGTCCATCTTCATGTATGGCTACACCTTC.

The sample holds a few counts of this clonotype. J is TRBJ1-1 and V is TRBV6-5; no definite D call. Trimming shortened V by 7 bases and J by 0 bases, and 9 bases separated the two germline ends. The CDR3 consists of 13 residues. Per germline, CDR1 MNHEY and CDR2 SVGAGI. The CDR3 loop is CASKPTLNTEAFF. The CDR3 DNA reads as TGTGCCAGCAAACCCACGTTGAACACTGAAGCTTTCTTT.

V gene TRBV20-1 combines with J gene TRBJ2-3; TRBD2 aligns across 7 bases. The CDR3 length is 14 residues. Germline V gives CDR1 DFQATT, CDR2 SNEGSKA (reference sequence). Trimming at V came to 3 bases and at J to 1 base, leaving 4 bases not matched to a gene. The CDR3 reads CSASLRGGTDTQYF. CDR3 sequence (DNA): TGCAGTGCTAGTCTCCGGGGGGGCACAGATACGCAGTATTTT.

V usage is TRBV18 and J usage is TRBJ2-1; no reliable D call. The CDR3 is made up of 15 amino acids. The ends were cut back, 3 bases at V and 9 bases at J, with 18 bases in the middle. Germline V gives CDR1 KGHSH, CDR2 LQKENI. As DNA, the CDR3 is TGTGCCAGCTCACCGGTCGATAGGAAGAAGTCTGAGCAGTTCTTC. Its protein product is CASSPVDRKKSEQFF. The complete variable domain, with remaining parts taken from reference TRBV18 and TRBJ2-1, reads NAGVMQNPRHLVRRRGQEARLRCSPMKGHSHVYWYRQLPEEGLKFMVYLQKENIIDESGMPKERFSAEFPKEGPSILRIQQVVRGDSAAYFCASSPVDRKKSEQFFGPGTRLTVL.